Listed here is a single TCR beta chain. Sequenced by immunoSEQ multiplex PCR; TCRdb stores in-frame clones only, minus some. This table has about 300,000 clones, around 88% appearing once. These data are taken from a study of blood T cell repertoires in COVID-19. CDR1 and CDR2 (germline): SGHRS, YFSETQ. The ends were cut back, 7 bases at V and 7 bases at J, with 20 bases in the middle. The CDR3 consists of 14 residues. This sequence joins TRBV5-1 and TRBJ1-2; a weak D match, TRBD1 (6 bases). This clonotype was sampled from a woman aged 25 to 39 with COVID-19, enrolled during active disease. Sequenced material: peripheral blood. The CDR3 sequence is CASASTGIEAGYTF. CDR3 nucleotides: TGCGCCAGCGCTTCTACAGGGATCGAGGCTGGCTACACCTTC. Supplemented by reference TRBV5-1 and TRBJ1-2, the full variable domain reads KAGVTQTPRYLIKTRGQQVTLSCSPISGHRSVSWYQQTPGQGLQFLFEYFSETQRNKGNFPGRFSGRQFSNSRSEMNVSTLELGDSALYLCASASTGIEAGYTFGSGTRLTVV.